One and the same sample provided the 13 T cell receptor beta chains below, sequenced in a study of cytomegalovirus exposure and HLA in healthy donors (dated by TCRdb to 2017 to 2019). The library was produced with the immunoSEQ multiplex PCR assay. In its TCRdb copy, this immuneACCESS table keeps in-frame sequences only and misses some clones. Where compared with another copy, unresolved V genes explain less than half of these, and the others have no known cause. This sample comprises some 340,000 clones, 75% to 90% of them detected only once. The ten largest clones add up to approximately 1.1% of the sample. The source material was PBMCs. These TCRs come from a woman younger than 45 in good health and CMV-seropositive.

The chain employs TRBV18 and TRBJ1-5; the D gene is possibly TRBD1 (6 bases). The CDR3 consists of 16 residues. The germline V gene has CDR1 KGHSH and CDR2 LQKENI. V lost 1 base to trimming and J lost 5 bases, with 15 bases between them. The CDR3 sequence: CASSPLGGRGDQPQHF. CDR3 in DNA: TGTGCCAGCTCACCACTGGGGGGGCGGGGAGATCAGCCCCAGCATTTT.

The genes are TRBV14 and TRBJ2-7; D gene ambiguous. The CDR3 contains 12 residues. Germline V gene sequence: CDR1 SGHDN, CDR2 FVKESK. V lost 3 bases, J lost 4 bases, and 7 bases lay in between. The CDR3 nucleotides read TGTGCCAGCAGCCACTTAGAGTACGAGCAGTACTTC. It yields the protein CASSHLEYEQYF.

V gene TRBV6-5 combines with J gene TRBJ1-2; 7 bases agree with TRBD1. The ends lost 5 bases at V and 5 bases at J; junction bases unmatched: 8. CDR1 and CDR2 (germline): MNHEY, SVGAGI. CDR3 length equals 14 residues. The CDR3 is CASSPTGEGYGYTF. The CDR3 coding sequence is TGTGCCAGCAGTCCTACAGGGGAGGGGTATGGCTACACCTTC.

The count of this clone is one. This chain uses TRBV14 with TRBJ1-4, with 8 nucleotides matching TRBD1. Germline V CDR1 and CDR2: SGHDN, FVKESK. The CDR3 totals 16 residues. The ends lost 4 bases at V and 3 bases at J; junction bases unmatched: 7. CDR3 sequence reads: CASSPYGQGSNEKLFF. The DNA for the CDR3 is TGTGCCAGCAGCCCATACGGACAGGGCTCTAATGAAAAACTGTTTTTT.

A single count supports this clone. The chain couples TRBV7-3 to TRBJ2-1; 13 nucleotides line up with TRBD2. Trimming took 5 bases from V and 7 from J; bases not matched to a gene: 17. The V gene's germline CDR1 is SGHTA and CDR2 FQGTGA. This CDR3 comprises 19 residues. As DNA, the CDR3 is TGTGCCAGCAGCCCTACCATACTAGCGGGAGGGCCCGCGGCGAATGAGCAGTTCTTC. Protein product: CASSPTILAGGPAANEQFF.

This CDR3 is CASSQGVGDYNSPLHF. In nucleotides, the CDR3 is TGCGCCAGCAGCCAAGGGGTGGGAGATTATAATTCACCCCTCCACTTT. This chain connects TRBV4-1 to TRBJ1-6, with D hard to call. The CDR3 is 16 amino acids. Germline V CDR1 and CDR2: MGHRA, YSYEKL. Trimming removed 1 base from V and 4 bases from J, with 11 bases in between.

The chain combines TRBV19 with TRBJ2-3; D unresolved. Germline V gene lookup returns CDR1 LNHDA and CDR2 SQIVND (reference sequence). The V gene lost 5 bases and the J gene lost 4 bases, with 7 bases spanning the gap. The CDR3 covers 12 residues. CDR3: CASSYFADTQYF. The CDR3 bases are TGTGCCAGTAGTTACTTTGCAGATACGCAGTATTTT.

CDR3 in amino acids: CASSWKHRDTEAFF. The CDR3 DNA reads TGTGCCAGCAGTTGGAAACACAGGGATACTGAAGCTTTCTTT. This rearrangement joins TRBV27 to TRBJ1-1; maybe TRBD1 (6 bases). This CDR3 comprises 14 residues. Per the germline V gene, CDR1 is MNHEY and CDR2 is SMNVEV (reference sequence). V lost 4 bases and J 5 bases, leaving 14 bases between the germline ends.

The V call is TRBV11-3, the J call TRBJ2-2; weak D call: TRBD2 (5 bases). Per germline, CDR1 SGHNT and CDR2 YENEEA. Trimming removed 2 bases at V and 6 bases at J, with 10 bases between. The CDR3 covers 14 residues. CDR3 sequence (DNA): TGTGCCAGCAGCTTATTACGGGATTCCGGGGAGCTGTTTTTT. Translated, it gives CASSLLRDSGELFF.

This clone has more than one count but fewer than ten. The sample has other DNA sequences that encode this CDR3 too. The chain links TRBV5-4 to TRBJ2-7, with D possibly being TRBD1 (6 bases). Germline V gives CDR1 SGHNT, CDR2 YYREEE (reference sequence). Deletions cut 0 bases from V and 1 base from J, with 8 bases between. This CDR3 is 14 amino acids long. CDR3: CASSLGTVSYEQYF. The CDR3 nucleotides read TGTGCCAGCAGCTTGGGGACAGTTTCCTACGAGCAGTACTTC. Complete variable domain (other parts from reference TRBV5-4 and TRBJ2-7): ETGVTQSPTHLIKTRGQQVTLRCSSQSGHNTVSWYQQALGQGPQFIFQYYREEENGRGNFPPRFSGLQFPNYSSELNVNALELDDSALYLCASSLGTVSYEQYFGPGTRLTVT.

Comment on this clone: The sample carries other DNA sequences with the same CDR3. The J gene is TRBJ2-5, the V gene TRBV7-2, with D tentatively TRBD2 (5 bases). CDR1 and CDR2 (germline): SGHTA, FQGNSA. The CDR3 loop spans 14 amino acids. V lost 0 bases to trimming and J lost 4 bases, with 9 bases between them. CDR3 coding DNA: TGTGCCAGCAGCTTAGCGGGGAGAGGAGAGACCCAGTACTTC. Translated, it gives CASSLAGRGETQYF.

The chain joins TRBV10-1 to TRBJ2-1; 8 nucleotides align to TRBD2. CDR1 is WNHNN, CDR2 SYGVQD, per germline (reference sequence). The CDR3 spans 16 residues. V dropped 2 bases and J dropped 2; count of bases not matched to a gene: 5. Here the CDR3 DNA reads TGCGCCAGCAGTGAGGCCGGGACTAGGGCCTACAATGAGCAGTTCTTC. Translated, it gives CASSEAGTRAYNEQFF.

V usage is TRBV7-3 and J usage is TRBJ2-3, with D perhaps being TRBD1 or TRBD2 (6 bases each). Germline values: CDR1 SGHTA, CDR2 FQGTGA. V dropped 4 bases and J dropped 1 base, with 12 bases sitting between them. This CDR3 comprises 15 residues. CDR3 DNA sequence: TGTGCCAGCAGCTCACAGGGACTCGGCACAGATACGCAGTATTTT. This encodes CASSSQGLGTDTQYF.